The 17 T cell receptor beta chains presented below share a single source sample, sequenced in a study of technical replicates of blood from a few donors. Some clones are missing from TCRdb's copy, which holds only in-frame ones; the method was immunoSEQ multiplex PCR. The data hold approximately 74,000 clones, with 80% to 90% observed a single time. The specimen sequenced was PBMCs. These receptors were collected from a human donor in good health. Some clones in this sample may be carry-over from other donors' samples.

This chain joins TRBV18 and TRBJ2-7; 7 bases align to TRBD2. V dropped 0 bases and J dropped 5; count of bases not matched to a gene: 10. CDR3 length: 16 residues. CDR1 and CDR2 from the germline V gene are KGHSH and LQKENI. CDR3 coding DNA: TGTGCCAGCTCACCACCCGGGGACTATACGCCCCACGAGCAGTACTTC. This sequence encodes CASSPPGDYTPHEQYF.

The J gene is TRBJ1-4, the V gene TRBV9, with 7 nucleotides matching TRBD1. CDR1 SGDLS and CDR2 YYNGEE come from the germline V gene. The CDR3 is 17 amino acids. V gave up 3 bases and J gave up 1 base; unmatched junction bases: 9. The CDR3 sequence is CASSDSGTVGTNEKLFF. The DNA for the CDR3 is TGTGCCAGCAGCGATTCCGGGACAGTGGGAACTAATGAAAAACTGTTTTTT.

The chain has TRBV19 and TRBJ2-2, with D possibly matching TRBD2 (6 bases). The CDR3 loop spans 15 amino acids. Germline CDR1 is LNHDA and CDR2 is SQIVND (reference sequence). Trimming shortened V by 3 bases and J by 5 bases, and 13 bases separated the two germline ends. The CDR3 sequence is CASSIRAGGTGELFF. DNA for the CDR3: TGTGCCAGTAGTATCCGAGCGGGTGGAACCGGGGAGCTGTTTTTT.

V and J are TRBV6-1 and TRBJ2-7; 8 nucleotides line up with TRBD1. CDR1 is MNHNS and CDR2 is SASEGT in the germline V gene. V shed 3 bases, J shed 2 bases, and the junction held 6 bases outside the gene matches. The CDR3 spans 15 residues. CDR3 protein: CASSDRDRLTYEQYF. The CDR3 DNA follows: TGTGCCAGCAGTGACAGGGACAGGCTCACCTACGAGCAGTACTTC.

The chain is built from TRBV7-9 and TRBJ2-1; D is unclear. V dropped 2 bases and J dropped 4 bases, with 6 bases sitting between them. The CDR3 covers 13 residues. Germline-derived CDR1 and CDR2 are SEHNR and FQNEAQ (reference sequence). This CDR3 reads CASSLPRYNEQFF. As DNA, the CDR3 is TGTGCCAGCAGCTTACCGAGATACAATGAGCAGTTCTTC.

This rearrangement joins TRBV4-1 to TRBJ2-3; no firm D call. Trimming shortened V by 1 base and J by 0 bases, and 11 bases separated the two germline ends. The CDR3 length is 16 residues. CDR1 is MGHRA and CDR2 is YSYEKL in the germline V gene. CDR3 region: CASSQGRSFSTDTQYF. The CDR3 bases are TGCGCCAGCAGCCAAGGGCGGTCGTTTAGCACAGATACGCAGTATTTT.

The chain has TRBV19 and TRBJ2-5; D perhaps matches TRBD2 (5 bases). The germline CDR1 and CDR2 sequences are LNHDA and SQIVND (reference sequence). The CDR3 consists of 10 residues. V gave up 4 bases and J gave up 12 bases, with 9 bases separating them. The CDR3 DNA reads TGTGCCAGTAGTAATGGGGAGAAGTACTTC. It yields the protein CASSNGEKYF.

The CDR3 reads CASKQSGTQETQYF. Here the CDR3 DNA reads TGTGCCAGCAAACAAAGCGGGACACAAGAGACCCAGTACTTC. The V and J genes are TRBV6-6 and TRBJ2-5, with a possible D match to TRBD2 (7 bases). V was trimmed by 7 bases and J by 2 bases, leaving 14 bases between them. Per the germline V gene, CDR1 is MNHNY and CDR2 is SVGAGI (reference sequence). This CDR3 has 14 residues.

This chain joins TRBV19 and TRBJ2-3, with 8 bases fitting TRBD2. V lost 2 bases to trimming and J lost 3 bases; unmatched junction nucleotides: 4. This CDR3 spans 15 amino acids. CDR1 is LNHDA, CDR2 SQIVND, per germline (reference sequence). CDR3 in DNA: TGTGCCAGTAGTATACAAAGCGGGAGAACAGATACGCAGTATTTT. It translates to CASSIQSGRTDTQYF.

The genes are TRBV5-1 and TRBJ2-2; 9 nucleotides match TRBD2. Trimming removed 0 bases from V and 3 bases from J; junction bases left unmatched: 9. CDR3 size: 18 residues. Germline V gene data show CDR1 as SGHRS and CDR2 as YFSETQ. CDR3 amino acids: CASSLEAGGSMDTGELFF. CDR3 coding DNA: TGCGCCAGCAGCTTGGAGGCGGGGGGGAGTATGGACACCGGGGAGCTGTTTTTT.

The chain couples TRBV7-9 to TRBJ2-7; the D gene is possibly TRBD1 (5 bases). Trimming pared 1 base from V and 3 bases from J, leaving 7 bases between. The CDR3 runs to 13 residues. Germline V gene sequence: CDR1 SEHNR, CDR2 FQNEAQ (reference sequence). The CDR3 nucleotides read TGTGCCAGCAGCTTAGTAGGGGTCTACGAGCAGTACTTC. Translation gives CASSLVGVYEQYF.

The V call is TRBV7-3, the J call TRBJ2-3; TRBD2 aligns across 12 bases. The CDR3 totals 15 residues. Unmatched junction bases numbered 4, after V lost 4 bases and J lost 5 bases. Germline-derived CDR1 and CDR2 are SGHTA and FQGTGA. The CDR3 loop is CASSSSGGAGDTQYF. The CDR3, as DNA: TGTGCCAGCAGCTCTAGCGGGGGGGCTGGAGATACGCAGTATTTT.

V usage is TRBV29-1 and J usage is TRBJ2-3; the match to TRBD1 covers 10 bases. After removal of 6 bases from V and 0 bases from J, the junction contained 3 bases not matched to a gene. Germline lookup yields CDR1 SQVTM and CDR2 ANQGSEA. This CDR3 has 14 amino acids. Written as DNA, the CDR3 is TGCAGCGTCGAGGACAGGGGGAGCACAGATACGCAGTATTTT. Translated, it gives CSVEDRGSTDTQYF.

The chain couples TRBV2 to TRBJ2-3; 8 bases map to TRBD2. The CDR3 totals 14 residues. The trim removed 5 bases at V and 6 bases at J, leaving 7 bases unmatched. Germline lookup yields CDR1 SNHLY and CDR2 FYNNEI. CDR3 bases: TGTGCCAGCAGTTTAAGCGGGAGCCCGGATACGCAGTATTTT. Its protein is CASSLSGSPDTQYF.

This chain uses TRBV18 with TRBJ2-3, with D perhaps matching TRBD1 (5 bases). The CDR3 extends over 16 amino acids. Trimming pared 0 bases from V and 1 base from J, leaving 11 bases between. CDR1 is KGHSH, CDR2 LQKENI, per germline. This chain's CDR3 is CASSPPGAAGTDTQYF. The CDR3 nucleotides are TGTGCCAGCTCACCACCAGGGGCGGCCGGCACAGATACGCAGTATTTT.

The V and J genes are TRBV27 and TRBJ1-1, with D unclear. V lost 2 bases to trimming and J lost 0 bases, with 13 bases between them. The CDR3 covers 16 residues. Looked up from germline, CDR1 is MNHEY and CDR2 is SMNVEV (reference sequence). CDR3 region: CASSLGPGELNTEAFF. CDR3 in DNA: TGTGCCAGCAGTTTAGGGCCGGGAGAACTGAACACTGAAGCTTTCTTT.

The chain links TRBV9 to TRBJ2-3, with 7 bases fitting TRBD2. The CDR3 runs to 15 residues. Germline lookup yields CDR1 SGDLS and CDR2 YYNGEE. The V segment lost 0 bases and the J segment 4 bases; nucleotides outside the gene matches: 5. The CDR3 here is CASSVAGTMADTQYF. Written as DNA, the CDR3 is TGTGCCAGCAGCGTAGCTGGGACTATGGCAGATACGCAGTATTTT. Full variable domain (remainder filled in from reference TRBV9 and TRBJ2-3): DSGVTQTPKHLITATGQRVTLRCSPRSGDLSVYWYQQSLDQGLQFLIQYYNGEERAKGNILERFSAQQFPDLHSELNLSSLELGDSALYFCASSVAGTMADTQYFGPGTRLTVL.